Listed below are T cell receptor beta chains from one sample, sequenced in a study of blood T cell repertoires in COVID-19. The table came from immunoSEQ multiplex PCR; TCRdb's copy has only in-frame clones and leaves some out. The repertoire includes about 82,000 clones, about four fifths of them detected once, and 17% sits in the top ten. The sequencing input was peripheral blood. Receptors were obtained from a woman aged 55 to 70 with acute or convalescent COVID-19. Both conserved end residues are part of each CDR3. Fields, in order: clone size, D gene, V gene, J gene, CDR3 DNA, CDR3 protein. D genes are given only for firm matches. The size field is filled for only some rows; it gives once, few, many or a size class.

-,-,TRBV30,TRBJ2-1,TGTGCCTGGAGTCCCCCCTTTGGTAGCCGGTCCTACAATGAGCAGTTCTTC,CAWSPPFGSRSYNEQFF
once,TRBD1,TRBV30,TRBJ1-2,TGTGCCTGGAGTCCGATGACAGGGAAGATCCCCTTC,CAWSPMTGKIPF
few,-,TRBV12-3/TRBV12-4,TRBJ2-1,TGTGCCAGCAGTCCCTGGGCGGGAGAGCAGTTCTTC,CASSPWAGEQFF
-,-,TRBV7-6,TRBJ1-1,TGTGCCAGCAGCCCGAGACAGAACACTGAAGCTTTCTTT,CASSPRQNTEAFF
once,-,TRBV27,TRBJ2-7,TGTGCCAGCAGGAGTCTCGGTGAGCAGTACTTC,CASRSLGEQYF
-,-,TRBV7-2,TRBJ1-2,TGTGCCAGCAGCATATCGACAGAGGTTGGCTACACCTTC,CASSISTEVGYTF
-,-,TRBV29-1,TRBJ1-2,TGCAGCGTTGAAGATCGTAGAGGGATAAGCGGCTACACCTTC,CSVEDRRGISGYTF
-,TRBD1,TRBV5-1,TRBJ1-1,TGCGCCAGCAGCTTGGCAGGACAGGGTTGGACTGAAGCTTTCTTT,CASSLAGQGWTEAFF
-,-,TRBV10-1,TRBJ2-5,TGCGCCAGCAGTGCCGGGGCGGAGGGACAAGAGACCCAGTACTTC,CASSAGAEGQETQYF
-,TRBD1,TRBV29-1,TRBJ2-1,TGCAGCGTCGCCCGAGGGGGCGGCCCGACCGACTCGACCTACAATGAGCAGTTCTTC,CSVARGGGPTDSTYNEQFF
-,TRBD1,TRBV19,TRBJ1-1,TGTGCCAGCGGGGACAGGGCGAACACTGAAGCTTTCTTT,CASGDRANTEAFF
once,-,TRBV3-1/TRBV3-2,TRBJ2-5,TGTGCCAGCAGCCAAGATCTTCGCGGGCAAGAGACCCAGTACTTC,CASSQDLRGQETQYF
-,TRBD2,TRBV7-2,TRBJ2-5,TGTGCCAGCAGCTTGAGAGCGGGAGCGGAGACCCAGTACTTC,CASSLRAGAETQYF
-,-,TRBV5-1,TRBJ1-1,TGCGCCAGCAGCTTTAAGGGGGACACTGAAGCTTTCTTT,CASSFKGDTEAFF
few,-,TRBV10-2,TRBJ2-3,TGCGCCAGCAGTGCGGCACTAATAGGCACAGATACGCAGTATTTT,CASSAALIGTDTQYF
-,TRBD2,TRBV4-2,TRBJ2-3,TGTGCCAGCAGCCAAGGGGCATTCCGGGGGGCAGATACGCAGTATTTT,CASSQGAFRGADTQYF
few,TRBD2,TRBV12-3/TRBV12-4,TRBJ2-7,TGTGCCAGCAGTTTAAGCGGGGCCTACGAGCAGTACTTC,CASSLSGAYEQYF
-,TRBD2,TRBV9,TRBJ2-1,TGTGCCAGCAGCGTAGGTGGCCCTAGCGGGAGAACCGGCCCGGAACGGGTTGAGCAGTTCTTC,CASSVGGPSGRTGPERVEQFF